The 20 T cell receptor beta chains listed next were all sequenced from one sample in a study of early T cells in non-severe SARS-CoV-2 infection. Each CDR3 protein is one row after TCRdb ran MiXCR on the 5' RACE reads. The sample includes over 95,000 distinct CDR3 sequences, 16% of them seen just once. Sequencing was performed on whole blood. The receptors here all came from an adult who was a healthcare worker with PCR-confirmed SARS-CoV-2 infection or an uninfected control (not recorded which).

This clonotype was recorded many times. This chain uses TRBV12-3 or TRBV12-4 with TRBJ1-2; no reliable D call. Deletions cut 2 bases from V and 5 bases from J, with 15 bases between. The length of the CDR3 is 15 residues. CDR3 in amino acids: CASSLSWDRWYGYTF. The CDR3 DNA reads as TGTGCCAGCAGTTTAAGTTGGGATCGTTGGTATGGCTACACCTTC.

This clonotype has only a few counts. CDR3 bases: TGTGCCAGCTCACCGACAGCGGGTAGCACAGATACGCAGTATTTT. Translating gives CASSPTAGSTDTQYF. The rearrangement links TRBV18 to TRBJ2-3; weak D call: TRBD2 (6 bases). Germline CDR1 and CDR2: KGHSH and LQKENI. Trimming removed 3 bases from V and 0 bases from J, with 10 bases in between. This CDR3 has 15 amino acids.

This clonotype was detected a few times. The chain is built from TRBV10-3 and TRBJ2-2; D unclear. Germline CDR1 is ENHRY and CDR2 is SYGVKD. This CDR3 contains 15 residues. With 7 bases removed from V and 0 bases from J, the gap between germline ends came to 12 bases. This CDR3 is CAITAGQTNTGELFF. The DNA for the CDR3 is TGTGCCATCACGGCAGGCCAAACGAACACCGGGGAGCTGTTTTTT.

This clonotype was counted between two and nine times. This chain links TRBV18 with TRBJ2-3, with 7 bases aligning to TRBD2. There are 18 residues in the CDR3. J lost 3 bases, V lost 0 bases, and 12 bases had no gene match. Germline CDR1 reads KGHSH; CDR2 reads LQKENI. The CDR3 protein is CASSPPGLSNKYTDTQYF. The CDR3 DNA follows: TGTGCCAGCTCACCACCGGGACTATCGAATAAATATACAGATACGCAGTATTTT.

Of note for this clonotype: Sequence at one end of the junction differs from germline and may be a read error. V gene TRBV4-3 combines with J gene TRBJ2-3; D could derive from TRBD1 or TRBD2 (5 bases each). Germline CDR1 is LGHNA and CDR2 is YSLEER. The CDR3 covers 14 residues. In nucleotides, the CDR3 is TGCACCAGCCGCCCTAAACGGGGCGTCGATACGCAGTATTTT. Encoded protein: CTSRPKRGVDTQYF.

The genes are TRBV30 and TRBJ2-7; D uncertain. The CDR3 sequence is 14 residues long. CDR1 and CDR2 from the germline V gene are GTSNPN and SVGIG (reference sequence). The V gene lost 3 bases and the J gene lost 3 bases, with 15 bases spanning the gap. As DNA, the CDR3 is TGTGCCTGGAGAGTTGCTGGGGTGGGCTACGAGCAGTACTTC. As protein: CAWRVAGVGYEQYF.

This chain joins TRBV7-8 and TRBJ2-2, with 8 bases identical to TRBD2. There are 15 residues in the CDR3. Germline V gene sequence: CDR1 SGHVS, CDR2 FQNEAQ. The ends lost 4 bases at V and 3 bases at J; junction bases unmatched: 4. In nucleotides, the CDR3 is TGTGCCAGCAGCTCACGGGGGGGGTACACCGGGGAGCTGTTTTTT. It encodes CASSSRGGYTGELFF.

The rearrangement uses TRBV29-1 and TRBJ2-1, with TRBD2 identical over 10 bases. CDR3 length equals 13 residues. Germline CDR1 is SQVTM and CDR2 is ANQGSEA. The ends lost 7 bases at V and 6 bases at J; junction bases unmatched: 6. The CDR3 sequence: CSALAGEGNEQFF. CDR3 nucleotides: TGCAGCGCTCTAGCGGGAGAAGGCAATGAGCAGTTCTTC.

At least ten counts were recorded for this clonotype. This sequence joins TRBV6-5 and TRBJ1-1; D uncertain. In germline, CDR1 is MNHEY, CDR2 SVGAGI. The CDR3 consists of 13 residues. V was clipped by 0 bases and J by 5 bases, with 7 bases between them. The CDR3 nucleotides are TGTGCCAGCAGTTACTCGGGGAGGACTGAAGCTTTCTTT. Its translation: CASSYSGRTEAFF.

The chain carries TRBV19 and TRBJ2-2; the D is unclear. CDR1 and CDR2 from the germline V gene are LNHDA and SQIVND (reference sequence). V lost 3 bases and J lost 1, with 9 bases in between. The CDR3 length is 15 residues. CDR3 protein: CASSIIPGNTGELFF. In DNA form, the CDR3 reads TGTGCCAGTAGTATCATCCCAGGGAACACCGGGGAGCTGTTTTTT.

V is TRBV6-5 and J is TRBJ2-4; 7 nucleotides match TRBD1. CDR3 length: 14 amino acids. V shed 5 bases, J shed 3 bases, and the junction held 4 bases outside the gene matches. The germline V gene has CDR1 MNHEY and CDR2 SVGAGI. The CDR3 DNA is TGTGCCAGCAGTAACCGGGACAGCAAAAACATTCAGTACTTC. Translating gives CASSNRDSKNIQYF.

This clonotype has only a few counts. The V call is TRBV12-5, the J call TRBJ1-6, with TRBD1 as a possible D gene (6 bases). CDR3 length: 15 amino acids. V dropped 6 bases and J dropped 8 bases, with 17 bases sitting between them. Per germline, CDR1 LGHNT and CDR2 FRNRAP. Here the CDR3 reads CASGPTAGADSPLHF. CDR3 nucleotides: TGTGCTAGTGGCCCCACCGCGGGGGCGGATTCACCCCTCCACTTT.

This clonotype has ten or more counts. The chain links TRBV14 to TRBJ2-2; 7 nucleotides agree with TRBD1. J lost 4 bases, V lost 4 bases, and 0 bases had no gene match. In germline, CDR1 is SGHDN, CDR2 FVKESK. There are 13 residues in the CDR3. The CDR3: CASSRDSTGELFF. In DNA, the CDR3 is TGTGCCAGCAGCCGGGACAGCACCGGGGAGCTGTTTTTT.

The V gene is TRBV28, the J gene TRBJ1-1; D is unclear. There are 12 residues in the CDR3. V was pared by 7 bases and J by 3 bases, with 9 bases between. CDR1 is MDHEN and CDR2 is SYDVKM in the germline V gene. The CDR3 DNA is TGTGCCAGCACCCGGGCCTACACTGAAGCTTTCTTT. It encodes CASTRAYTEAFF.

This clonotype turned up a few times. The rearrangement joins TRBV28 to TRBJ2-7; 12 bases are a match to TRBD2. V lost 5 bases and J lost 7; bases outside the gene matches: 6. CDR1 is MDHEN, CDR2 SYDVKM, per germline. CDR3 length equals 14 residues. The CDR3 nucleotides are TGTGCCAGCAGTCTAGCGGGAGGGCCTGAAGAGCAGTACTTC. As protein: CASSLAGGPEEQYF.

CDR3 DNA sequence: TGTGCCAGCAGCCCTTTACCGGGGACCCCCGCTGAAGCTTTCTTT. Protein sequence: CASSPLPGTPAEAFF. The chain recombines TRBV12-3 or TRBV12-4 with TRBJ1-1, with a weak D call TRBD1 (5 bases). Trimming removed 6 bases from V and 6 bases from J, with 20 bases in between. CDR3 length: 15 residues.

This clonotype was counted a few times. The V gene is TRBV27, the J gene TRBJ2-1, with 12 bases lining up with TRBD2. This CDR3 is 16 amino acids long. J lost 5 bases, V lost 7 bases, and 9 bases had no gene match. The germline V gene encodes CDR1 MNHEY and CDR2 SMNVEV (reference sequence). In DNA form, the CDR3 reads TGTGCCAGCACCAAGACTAGCGGGGGATCCCACAATGAGCAGTTCTTC. Protein: CASTKTSGGSHNEQFF.

By share, this clonotype ranks as medium-sized. The chain combines TRBV21-1 with TRBJ2-1. TRBV21-1 is described as a pseudogene. This CDR3 comprises 16 residues. Here the CDR3 DNA reads TGTGCCAGCAGCAAAGCGCAGGCAGTCGAGCGCAATGAGCAGTTCTTC. It codes for CASSKAQAVERNEQFF.

This clonotype was counted only a few times. V usage is TRBV18 and J usage is TRBJ2-2, with 7 positions matching TRBD1. Trimming cost V 1 base and J 6 bases; bases outside gene matches: 11. This CDR3 is 17 amino acids long. Per germline, CDR1 KGHSH and CDR2 LQKENI. The CDR3 DNA reads TGTGCCAGCTCACCACTTTCCGGGACAGCTCGGGCCGGGGAGCTGTTTTTT. The encoded protein is CASSPLSGTARAGELFF.

This clonotype was observed a few times. The chain has TRBV20-1 and TRBJ1-1; TRBD1 might be the D (5 bases). Per the germline V gene, CDR1 is DFQATT and CDR2 is SNEGSKA (reference sequence). V dropped 1 base and J dropped 5 bases, with 11 bases sitting between them. The CDR3 sequence is 13 residues long. The CDR3, as DNA: TGCAGTGCTAGAGGACAGAGAGAGACTGAAGCTTTCTTT. Its protein product is CSARGQRETEAFF.